These 10 T cell receptor beta chains came from one sample sequenced in a study of shared clonotypes between healthy human individuals. This table comes from immunoSEQ multiplex PCR, and its TCRdb copy is limited to in-frame clones, with some not included. The table records around 500,000 clones, about 78% of them present only once. Sequenced: PBMCs. These receptors all stem from a woman aged 40 to 50 in good health. Some clones in this sample may be carry-over from other donors' samples.

The V and J genes are TRBV28 and TRBJ2-7; TRBD2 aligns across 8 bases. V trimming: 5 bases; J trimming: 9 bases; junction bases outside the gene matches: 6. This CDR3 is built from 12 residues. Germline V CDR1 and CDR2: MDHEN, SYDVKM. The CDR3 DNA reads as TGTGCCAGCAGTAAGACTAGCGCAAGGCAGTACTTC. It yields the protein CASSKTSARQYF.

This clone was detected many times. The V gene is TRBV30, the J gene TRBJ2-1; 8 bases line up with TRBD2. With V trimmed by 8 bases and J by 2 bases, 5 bases remained unmatched. Germline CDR1 is GTSNPN and CDR2 is SVGIG (reference sequence). The CDR3 extends over 13 amino acids. The CDR3 coding sequence is TGTGCCCGGGGGGGACTAGCCTACAATGAGCAGTTCTTC. Translated, it gives CARGGLAYNEQFF.

A few counts support this clone. This chain joins TRBV7-8 and TRBJ2-7; D possibly matches TRBD1 or TRBD2 (5 bases each). The CDR3 is 14 residues long. Trimming took 4 bases from V and 7 from J, leaving 17 bases between them. Germline CDR1 and CDR2: SGHVS and FQNEAQ. This CDR3 is CASSSPGPGLEQYF. In nucleotides, the CDR3 is TGTGCCAGCAGCTCGCCGGGACCCGGCTTGGAGCAGTACTTC.

V usage is TRBV7-9 and J usage is TRBJ2-7; possible D gene TRBD1, 6 bases. V lost 5 bases to trimming and J lost 5 bases, with 19 bases between them. This CDR3 has 15 residues. The germline V gene has CDR1 SEHNR and CDR2 FQNEAQ (reference sequence). CDR3 sequence: CASSHRQVFGDEQYF. In DNA, the CDR3 is TGTGCCAGCAGCCACCGACAGGTCTTTGGGGACGAGCAGTACTTC.

The table lists this clone with a count of one. V gene TRBV10-1 combines with J gene TRBJ2-1; TRBD2 matches at 10 bases. This CDR3 has 14 amino acids. Losses at the gene ends were 6 bases for V and 7 bases for J; bases not matched to a gene: 6. Looked up from germline, CDR1 is WNHNN and CDR2 is SYGVQD (reference sequence). Here the CDR3 DNA reads TGCGCCAGCAGCGGAGCGGGAGGGTGGAATGAGCAGTTCTTC. Its translation is CASSGAGGWNEQFF.

V and J are TRBV6-1 and TRBJ1-2; TRBD1 aligns across 8 bases. This CDR3 comprises 12 residues. The germline V gene has CDR1 MNHNS and CDR2 SASEGT. V was pared by 10 bases and J by 7 bases, with 8 bases of the junction left unmatched. Here the CDR3 reads CANEGTGFGYTF. In nucleotides, the CDR3 is TGTGCCAACGAAGGGACAGGCTTTGGCTACACCTTC.

The rearrangement links TRBV21-1 to TRBJ2-7; TRBD1 was called by the table and not checked on the DNA. TRBV21-1 represents a pseudogene. The CDR3 loop spans 16 amino acids. CDR3 nucleotide sequence: TGTGCCAGCAGCCTCCCAAGGGGGACAAGCTCCTACGAGCAGTACTTC. Its translation: CASSLPRGTSSYEQYF.

V is TRBV5-4 and J is TRBJ2-2, with D unresolved. The length of the CDR3 is 13 residues. CDR1 SGHNT and CDR2 YYREEE come from the germline V gene (reference sequence). Trimming took off 5 bases at V and 4 bases at J, with 9 bases between the two ends. CDR3: CASRTEATGELFF. DNA for the CDR3: TGTGCCAGCAGAACAGAGGCCACCGGGGAGCTGTTTTTT.

CDR3 protein: CASSEMGLGLATDTQYF. The DNA of the CDR3 is TGTGCCAGCAGTGAAATGGGTTTGGGACTAGCAACAGATACGCAGTATTTT. This rearrangement joins TRBV6-1 to TRBJ2-3; 9 bases line up with TRBD2. This CDR3 comprises 17 residues. V lost 2 bases and J lost 3; bases outside the gene matches: 9. Germline CDR1 is MNHNS and CDR2 is SASEGT.

The CDR3 DNA reads TGTACAACAGGGTCTAGCACAGATACGCAGTATTTT. It translates to CTTGSSTDTQYF. J is TRBJ2-3 and V is TRBV2; TRBD1 might be the D (6 bases). The CDR3 loop spans 12 amino acids. The germline CDR1 and CDR2 sequences are SNHLY and FYNNEI. Full variable domain (remainder filled in from reference TRBV2 and TRBJ2-3): EPEVTQTPSHQVTQMGQEVILRCVPISNHLYFYWYRQILGQKVEFLVSFYNNEISEKSEIFDDQFSVERPDGSNFTLKIRSTKLEDSAMYFCTTGSSTDTQYFGPGTRLTVL.